A selection of T cell receptor beta chains follows, all from one sample in a study of regulatory T cells in long-lasting Graves disease. TCRdb itself ran the multiplex PCR reads through MiXCR, one entry per CDR3 protein. The data show a few hundred thousand distinct CDR3 sequences, more than 15% seen once. These data also formed part of another study, on T cells in Graves' hyperthyroidism and ophthalmopathy.

This specimen consisted of peripheral blood mononuclear cells (PBMCs), obtained at new diagnosis, from a patient treated with antithyroid drugs. These receptors all come from a woman in her twenties or thirties with Graves disease. Each CDR3 is given with its conserved first and last residue. Each record gives: J gene, D gene, clone size, V gene, CDR3 DNA, CDR3 protein. D genes are given only for firm matches. The size entry gives once, few, many or a size class.

TRBJ1-6 | NA | many | TRBV12-5 | TGTGCTAGTGGTTTGGTATTGGGGACATCTAATTCACCCCTCCACTTT | CASGLVLGTSNSPLHF
TRBJ1-4 | TRBD1 | many | TRBV6-1 | TGTGCCAGCAGCCAATCCGGGACAGCGAATGAAAAACTGTTTTTT | CASSQSGTANEKLFF
TRBJ2-1 | TRBD2 | many | TRBV27 | TGTGCCAGCAGTGGGGGACTAGCGGGGGGCAATGAGCAGTTCTTC | CASSGGLAGGNEQFF
TRBJ2-3 | TRBD2 | many | TRBV3-1 | TGTGCCAGCAGCCAGCAGCGGGGGCTCCGCACAGATACGCAGTATTTT | CASSQQRGLRTDTQYF
TRBJ2-1 | TRBD1 | many | TRBV11-3 | TGTGCCAGCAGCTTACAGGGGGCTCACTCCTACAATGAGCAGTTCTTC | CASSLQGAHSYNEQFF
TRBJ2-3 | NA | few | TRBV6-9 | TGCGCCAGCAGTGATACGGGGGTCACAGATACGCAGTATTTT | CASSDTGVTDTQYF
TRBJ1-1 | NA | few | TRBV6-2/TRBV6-3 | TGTGCCAGCATTGACGACCCCATAAACACTGAAGCTTTCTTT | CASIDDPINTEAFF
TRBJ2-7 | TRBD1 | many | TRBV12-3/TRBV12-4 | TGTGCCAGCAGTCCGACAGGGAAAGGTCGCGAGCAGTACTTC | CASSPTGKGREQYF
TRBJ2-7 | NA | many | TRBV5-1 | TGTGCCAGCAGCCAAGGGGCTAGGAGCTCCTACGAGCAGTACTTC | CASSQGARSSYEQYF
TRBJ2-1 | NA | many | TRBV27 | TGTGCCAGCAGTTTAAGAGGGGGGGGGGCCCCCTACAATGAGCAGTTCTTC | CASSLRGGGAPYNEQFF